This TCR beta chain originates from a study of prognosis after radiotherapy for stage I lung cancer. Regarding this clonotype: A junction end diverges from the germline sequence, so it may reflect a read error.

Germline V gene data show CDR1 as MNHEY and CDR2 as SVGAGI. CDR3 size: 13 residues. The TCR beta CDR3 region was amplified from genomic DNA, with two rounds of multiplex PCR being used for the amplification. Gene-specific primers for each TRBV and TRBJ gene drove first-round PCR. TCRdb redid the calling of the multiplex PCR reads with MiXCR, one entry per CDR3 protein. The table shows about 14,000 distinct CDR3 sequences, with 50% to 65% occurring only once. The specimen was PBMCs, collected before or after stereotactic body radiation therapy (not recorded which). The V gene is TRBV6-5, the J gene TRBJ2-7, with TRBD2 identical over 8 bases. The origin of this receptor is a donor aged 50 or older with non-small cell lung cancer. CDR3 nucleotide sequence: TGTGCCAGCAGTTGGACTAGCTCCTACGAGCATTACTTC. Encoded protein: CASSWTSSYEHYF.